This TCR beta chain was recovered during a study of T cell repertoires in cytomegalovirus infection (dated by TCRdb to about 2019). A note on the overall study: The peptide stimulations were aimed at well-studied HLA-B-restricted epitopes as well as recently identified HLA-C-restricted CMV epitopes, whose presentation resists viral immunomodulation. The HLA type of each donor mattered for the analysis, because public TCR beta signatures pointed to carriage of CMV infection along with the matching HLA type. What the authors observed across the whole study: The ex vivo response was dominated by HLA-C-restricted CMV-specific TCR beta clonotypes, which also provided the single most frequent clonotype in two of eight donors. In both this cohort and an independent cohort of several hundred donors, the cumulative frequency of public TCR beta family members distinguished carriers of CMV infection plus the relevant HLA type.

Trimming removed 4 bases from V and 7 bases from J; the gene matches leave 10 bases unexplained. The CDR3, cysteine through phenylalanine, is 15 amino acids long. The CDR3 DNA has 45 bases and is translated from base 1. In the paper's terms, the treatment or condition label means: in vitro stimulation with specific CMV peptide epitopes to enrich CMV-specific T cells. This clonotype was recorded a few times. Its cognate antigen has yet to be identified. Per-base qualities were not stored, and no clone one base away is much larger. Sequencing was performed on an Illumina HiSeq 1500. TCRdb reworked the public reads: Q25 trimming with fastp, MiXCR clone assembly, productive beta chains retained. Rows are unified per CDR3 protein, each entry keeping the most common DNA and genes. The sample data list about 140,000 distinct CDR3 sequences, and around 32% of these were observed just once. The ten largest clonotypes hold 45% to 60% of the sample.

This clonotype was obtained from a human donor in good health (CMV status not recorded). Some clones in this sample may be carry-over from other donors' samples. The chain uses TRBV12-3 or TRBV12-4 and TRBJ2-1, with 7 middle bases fitting TRBD2. Material: CD8+ T cells from cultured PBMCs, obtained from culture after CMV antigen stimulation. The CDR3 is CASSSGTTFTNEQFF. The bases are TGTGCCAGCAGTTCCGGGACTACCTTTACGAATGAGCAGTTCTTC.